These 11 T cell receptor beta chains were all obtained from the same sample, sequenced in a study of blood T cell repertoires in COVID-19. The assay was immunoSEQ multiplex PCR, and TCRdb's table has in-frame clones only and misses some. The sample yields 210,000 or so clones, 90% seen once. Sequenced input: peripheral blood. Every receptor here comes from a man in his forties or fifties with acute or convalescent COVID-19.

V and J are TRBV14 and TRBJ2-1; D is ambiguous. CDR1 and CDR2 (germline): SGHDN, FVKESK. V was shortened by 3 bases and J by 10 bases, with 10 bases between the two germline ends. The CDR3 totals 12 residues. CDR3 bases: TGTGCCAGCAGCCAGAACACACCCGAGCAGTTCTTC. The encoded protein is CASSQNTPEQFF.

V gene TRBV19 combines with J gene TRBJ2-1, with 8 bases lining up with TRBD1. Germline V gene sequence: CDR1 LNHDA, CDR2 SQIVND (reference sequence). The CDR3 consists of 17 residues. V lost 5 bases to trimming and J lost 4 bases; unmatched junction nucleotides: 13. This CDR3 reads CASSLRGPGQGYNEQFF. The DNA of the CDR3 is TGTGCCAGTAGTTTACGGGGCCCCGGACAGGGTTACAATGAGCAGTTCTTC.

CDR3 in DNA: TGTGCCAGCAGTTTTAAGCGGGGGAACAATGAGCAGTTCTTC. Protein product: CASSFKRGNNEQFF. The chain combines TRBV6-5 with TRBJ2-1, with 8 bases aligning to TRBD2. Germline trimming cut 4 bases from V and 5 bases from J; bases unmatched to any gene: 4. Germline-derived CDR1 and CDR2 are MNHEY and SVGAGI. There are 14 residues in the CDR3.

The CDR3 sequence: CASSRDRTGANVLTF. Written as DNA, the CDR3 is TGTGCCAGCAGCCGTGACAGGACGGGGGCCAACGTCCTGACTTTC. The V gene is TRBV7-2, the J gene TRBJ2-6, with D possibly being TRBD1 (6 bases). Germline V gives CDR1 SGHTA, CDR2 FQGNSA. Trimming shortened V by 5 bases and J by 4 bases, and 12 bases separated the two germline ends. The CDR3 runs 15 residues.

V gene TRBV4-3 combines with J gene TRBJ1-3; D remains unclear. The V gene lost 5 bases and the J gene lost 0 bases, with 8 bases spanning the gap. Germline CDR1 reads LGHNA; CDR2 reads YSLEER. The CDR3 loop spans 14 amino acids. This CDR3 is CASSSLTSGNTIYF. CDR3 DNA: TGCGCCAGCAGCTCACTTACCTCTGGAAACACCATATATTTT.

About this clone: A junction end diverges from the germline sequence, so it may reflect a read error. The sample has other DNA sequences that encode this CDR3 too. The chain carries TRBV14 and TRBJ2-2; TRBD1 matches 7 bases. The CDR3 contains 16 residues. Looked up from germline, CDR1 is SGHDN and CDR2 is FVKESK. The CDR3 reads CASSPETGWYTGELFF. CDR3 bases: TGTGCCAGCAGCCCAGAGACAGGGTGGTACACTGGGGAGCTGTTTTTT.

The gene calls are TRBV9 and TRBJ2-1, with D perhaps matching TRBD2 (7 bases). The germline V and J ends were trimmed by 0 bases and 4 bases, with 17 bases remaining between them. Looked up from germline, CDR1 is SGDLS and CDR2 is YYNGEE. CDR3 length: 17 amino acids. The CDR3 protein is CASSVEGGGPLYNEQFF. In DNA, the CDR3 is TGTGCCAGCAGCGTAGAGGGGGGAGGGCCCCTTTACAATGAGCAGTTCTTC.

The CDR3, as DNA: TGTGCCAGCAGTTTAGGGGCAGGTAACACTCCCTACGAGCAGTACTTC. This sequence encodes CASSLGAGNTPYEQYF. The rearrangement uses TRBV28 and TRBJ2-7; perhaps TRBD1 as D (5 bases). Germline CDR1 MDHEN, CDR2 SYDVKM. CDR3 length equals 16 residues. The germline V and J ends were trimmed by 2 bases and 2 bases, with 16 bases remaining between them.

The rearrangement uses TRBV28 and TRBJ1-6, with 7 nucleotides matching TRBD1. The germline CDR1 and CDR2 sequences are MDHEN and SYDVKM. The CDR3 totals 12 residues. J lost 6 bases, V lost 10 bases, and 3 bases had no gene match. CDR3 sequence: CATRDSNSPLHF. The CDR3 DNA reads TGTGCCACGCGGGACAGTAATTCACCCCTCCACTTT.

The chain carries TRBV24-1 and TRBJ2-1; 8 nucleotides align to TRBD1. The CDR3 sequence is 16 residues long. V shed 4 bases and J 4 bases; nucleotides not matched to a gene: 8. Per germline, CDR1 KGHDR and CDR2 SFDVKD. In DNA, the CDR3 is TGTGCCACCAGTGACATTGACAGGGGCGAATACAATGAGCAGTTCTTC. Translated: CATSDIDRGEYNEQFF.

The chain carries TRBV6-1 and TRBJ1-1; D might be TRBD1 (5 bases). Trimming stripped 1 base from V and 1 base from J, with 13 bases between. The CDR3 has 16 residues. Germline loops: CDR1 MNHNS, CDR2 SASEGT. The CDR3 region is CASSEVYGGGNTEAFF. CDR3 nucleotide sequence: TGTGCCAGCAGTGAAGTATATGGGGGGGGGAACACTGAAGCTTTCTTT.